The entry that follows covers one T cell receptor (beta chain) sequence. The antigen it binds to is not known. Per-base quality was not reported, and no clone a single base away is much larger than it. Using the deep immunoSEQ assay, multiplex PCR amplified TCR CDR3 regions from genomic DNA. Extracted genomic DNA from each cell subset was distributed evenly across all wells of several immunoSEQ 96-well plates, and each plate was treated as a replicate. For sorted subsets, around 0.2 ug of genomic DNA, equivalent to 25,000 to 35,000 T cell genomes, went into each replicate PCR. Purified libraries were quantified with a Qubit 3.0 fluorometer, sized on a Bioanalyzer 2100, and re-quantified with the KAPA Library Quantification kit. Every immunoSEQ 96-well plate was sequenced on a separate single-read 150-cycle Illumina NextSeq 550 flow cell. On the study's bioinformatics: Because only junctional sequences without quality scores were contained in the immunoSEQ output, filtering matching that applied to full-length reads could not be performed. Sequences were annotated with PyIR, a Python wrapper for IgBLAST v1.9, using IMGT germline references to assign V/J genes and CDR3. Reads were filtered out if the reads had weak V/J assignments (E-value above 1e-6), no CDR3, stop codons, out-of-frame junctions, or ambiguous translated residues. V3J clonotypes were defined as sequences sharing the same inferred V gene, J gene, and CDR3 amino acid sequence. Percentage overlap between repertoires was computed as shared unique clonotypes divided by the size of the smaller repertoire. Three approaches were used to assess repertoire richness: RTK rarefaction, the Chao1 estimator, and Recon v2.1 estimates of unobserved clonotypes. Generation probabilities for all TCRbeta clonotypes obtained by the gDNA method from several donors were computed using OLGA. This immuneACCESS table, as held by TCRdb, lists in-frame sequences with V and J called but not all clones. Of the missing ones, under half trace to an unresolved V gene in checked studies; the others have no known cause. V and J calls and clone size come straight from that table; D and trimming were deduced from the DNA. For this sample the table gives about 2 million clones, of which about 95% were detected only once. 1% to 1.3% of the sample rests with the top ten.

The data stem from a study of shared clonotypes between healthy human individuals (dated by TCRdb to 2018 to 2021). For context, the study as a whole: The cohort included three men and a couple of women between 18 and 49 years of age. Per donor, three plates each were used for CD4 naive and CD4 memory, two for CD8 naive, and one for CD8 memory. The study deeply sequenced blood TCR repertoires of about 5 healthy adults to estimate repertoire size and the extent of clonotype sharing between individuals. To increase sequencing depth and limit assay-specific biases, TCR repertoire library preparation and sequencing were carried out by different laboratories using diverse techniques. Per donor, leukapheresis produced somewhere between about 0.94 and 10 billion PBMCs.

Points the paper makes about the study in general: Sampling was restricted to blood, and TCR repertoires in tissues likely differ from the TCR repertoires found in blood. About 5% of naive CD4, 3.5% of naive CD8, 2% to 2.5% of memory CD4, and less than 0.45% of memory CD8 clonotypes were shared across several donors. Based on pairwise subsampling, the degree of clonotype sharing among donors was expected to be affected by sequencing depth. The genetic and exposure-history diversity represented was limited by the small number of donors. Estimated clonotype richness was generally larger for naive than for memory subsets. Compared with non-shared clonotypes, clonotypes shared by all four sorted-subset donors had higher generation probabilities. Incomplete sequencing was indicated by rarefaction of sorted-subset datasets, despite the large sequencing depth.

A distance of 19 bases separates the germline ends of V and J, which lose 2 bases and 7 bases respectively. As encoded in the germline V gene, CDR1 is SGHRS while CDR2 is YFSETQ. Spanning cysteine to phenylalanine, the CDR3 consists of 15 amino acids. Only the CDR3 portion is preserved as DNA: 45 bases, with reading frame beginning at the first base. CD8 naive samples were CD45RO-negative cells positively selected for CCR7, giving a CD45RA+CCR7+ population that excluded TemRA cells. Donors were healthy HIV-negative adults with no recently reported acute infections or vaccinations. Only Caucasian adults living in Nashville, Tennessee, USA were represented among the donors. After blood collection by leukapheresis, PBMCs were isolated using Ficoll-Histopaque density gradient centrifugation and then cryopreserved in the vapor phase of liquid nitrogen. Purity and quantity of every magnetically sorted T cell population were checked by analytical flow cytometry. Genomic DNA was isolated from each sorted fraction and quantified by UV absorbance on a Nanodrop 2000c.

The chain is made from TRBV5-1 and TRBJ2-7; TRBD2 is a weak D gene call, 6 bases matching. The sequencing input was naive CD8+ T cells sorted from blood. Taken with the paper, the label for cell subset or site translates to: CD45RA+CCR7+. The clonotype originates from a man between 18 and 29 years old in good health. CDR3 loop: CASSLGRGSHWEQYF. The DNA sequence is given as TGCGCCAGCAGCTTAGGCCGGGGGTCCCACTGGGAGCAGTACTTC.